The 12 T cell receptor beta chains listed next were all sequenced from one sample in a study of T cell repertoires in cytomegalovirus infection. TCRdb re-called the reads through MiXCR, storing one row per CDR3 protein. The sample lists approximately 300,000 distinct CDR3 sequences; around 25% were seen once. No antigen has been assigned to these receptors. Sequenced here: cultured PBMCs, sampled from culture after CMV antigen stimulation. The source is a human donor in good health (CMV status not recorded). Some clones in this sample may be carry-over from other donors' samples.

The chain links TRBV15 to TRBJ1-4; TRBD1 agrees at 7 bases. The CDR3 has 15 residues. Per germline, CDR1 LNHNV and CDR2 YYDKDF (reference sequence). V trimming: 0 bases; J trimming: 8 bases; junction bases outside the gene matches: 6. The CDR3 region has the DNA TGTGCCACCAGCAGAGATGAAGGGGGCTGGGAAAAACTGTTTTTT. Translation gives CATSRDEGGWEKLFF. The full variable domain, with the rest looked up from reference TRBV15 and TRBJ1-4, is DAMVIQNPRYQVTQFGKPVTLSCSQTLNHNVMYWYQQKSSQAPKLLFHYYDKDFNNEADTPDNFQSRRPNTSFCFLDIRSPGLGDTAMYLCATSRDEGGWEKLFFGSGTQLSVL.

The gene calls are TRBV6-2 or TRBV6-3 and TRBJ2-1, with 8 bases that match TRBD2. Losses at the gene ends were 2 bases for V and 3 bases for J; bases not matched to a gene: 3. The germline CDR1 and CDR2 sequences are MNHEY and SVGEGT. The CDR3 contains 15 residues. CDR3 nucleotide sequence: TGTGCCAGCAGTTACCCGGGAGGGCTCTACAATGAGCAGTTCTTC. It encodes CASSYPGGLYNEQFF.

The V call is TRBV7-2, the J call TRBJ2-3; TRBD2 aligns across 7 bases. After removal of 7 bases from V and 0 bases from J, the junction contained 13 bases not matched to a gene. CDR3 length: 17 residues. Germline V gene lookup returns CDR1 SGHTA and CDR2 FQGNSA. This chain's CDR3 is CASTQRGGSTSTDTQYF. CDR3 bases: TGTGCCAGCACCCAACGGGGCGGGAGCACTAGCACAGATACGCAGTATTTT. Supplemented by reference TRBV7-2 and TRBJ2-3, the full variable domain reads GAGVSQSPSNKVTEKGKDVELRCDPISGHTALYWYRQSLGQGLEFLIYFQGNSAPDKSGLPSDRFSAERTGGSVSTLTIQRTQQEDSAVYLCASTQRGGSTSTDTQYFGPGTRLTVL.

This clonotype has a handful of counts. The rearrangement links TRBV27 to TRBJ1-1; D may be TRBD1 (5 bases). The CDR3 has 15 residues. CDR1 MNHEY and CDR2 SMNVEV come from the germline V gene (reference sequence). The V gene lost 6 bases and the J gene lost 1 base, with 15 bases spanning the gap. The CDR3 protein is CASRLGAGQNTEAFF. The CDR3 bases are TGTGCCAGCAGGCTAGGGGCAGGTCAGAACACTGAAGCTTTCTTT.

This rearrangement joins TRBV24-1 to TRBJ2-1; 7 bases align to TRBD2. The CDR3 covers 13 residues. Germline assignment: CDR1 KGHDR and CDR2 SFDVKD. Unmatched junction bases numbered 13, after V lost 9 bases and J lost 12 bases. The CDR3 is CATGQKSGTLQFF. DNA for the CDR3: TGTGCCACCGGCCAAAAGAGCGGGACTCTGCAGTTCTTC.

Only a few counts were recorded for this clonotype. V gene TRBV20-1 combines with J gene TRBJ1-5, with D possibly being TRBD1 (5 bases). The CDR3 consists of 13 residues. Germline CDR1 DFQATT, CDR2 SNEGSKA (reference sequence). Trimming stripped 6 bases from V and 3 bases from J, with 12 bases between. The CDR3 region has the DNA TGCAGTGCGGGGCGGGGGGACAATCAGCCCCAGCATTTT. This encodes CSAGRGDNQPQHF.

CDR3 coding DNA: TGCGCCAGCAGCCGTCTCGGGGCTGACTATGGCTACACCTTC. Translating gives CASSRLGADYGYTF. The chain has TRBV4-1 and TRBJ1-2; possibly TRBD1 for D (5 bases). Germline-derived CDR1 and CDR2 are MGHRA and YSYEKL. Deletions cut 4 bases from V and 3 bases from J, with 12 bases between. CDR3 length equals 14 residues.

The rearrangement links TRBV19 to TRBJ2-1; unclear D gene. Germline V lookup: CDR1 LNHDA, CDR2 SQIVND (reference sequence). V was shortened by 3 bases and J by 6 bases, with 9 bases between the two germline ends. The CDR3 loop spans 13 amino acids. CDR3 residues: CASSMPGANEQFF. The CDR3 DNA is TGTGCCAGTAGTATGCCGGGTGCCAATGAGCAGTTCTTC.

This clonotype was seen many times. J is TRBJ2-7 and V is TRBV7-2; 13 bases agree with TRBD2. Germline loops: CDR1 SGHTA, CDR2 FQGNSA. The junction had 5 bases not matched to a gene; V was cut back by 7 bases and J by 2 bases. The CDR3 has 15 residues. CDR3 nucleotides: TGTGCCAGCACCGTAGGACTAGCGGGGGCCTACGAGCAGTACTTC. It is translated as CASTVGLAGAYEQYF.

The DNA of the CDR3 is TGTGCCAGCAGCTTGCACGAGCAGTACGTC. Amino acid sequence: CASSLHEQYV. The chain links TRBV7-4 to TRBJ2-7; no reliable D call. CDR1 and CDR2 (germline): SGHVT, SQSDAQ. The CDR3 consists of 10 residues. V lost 3 bases, J lost 5 bases, and 2 bases lay in between.

This clonotype has a count of ten or more. This chain connects TRBV12-3 or TRBV12-4 to TRBJ1-2; TRBD1 aligns across 8 bases. V lost 4 bases to trimming and J lost 3 bases; unmatched junction nucleotides: 13. The CDR3 is 17 residues long. For the CDR3, the DNA is TGTGCCAGCAGTTCTTCTGAAAGGACAGGGCCGCACTATGGCTACACCTTC. It translates to CASSSSERTGPHYGYTF.

This clonotype has only a few counts. V usage is TRBV19 and J usage is TRBJ2-1; no firm D call. The CDR3 is 15 amino acids. V lost 4 bases, J lost 4 bases, and 14 bases lay in between. Germline V gives CDR1 LNHDA, CDR2 SQIVND (reference sequence). The CDR3 region has the DNA TGTGCCAGTAGTACTCCCGGACCAGTATACAATGAGCAGTTCTTC. Protein: CASSTPGPVYNEQFF.